Shown below are 14 T cell receptor beta chains from a single sample sequenced in a study of cytomegalovirus exposure and HLA in healthy donors. The primer mix had 60 Vbeta and 13 Jbeta primers. Using immunoSEQ multiplex PCR, the repertoire was profiled, and TCRdb retains in-frame clones only, with some absent. The table lists around 150,000 clones, 75% to 85% of them singletons, with 1.8% in the top ten. Material: PBMCs. The source of these receptors is a female donor in good health and CMV-seropositive.

The chain recombines TRBV29-1 with TRBJ1-1; D is perhaps TRBD1 (5 bases). CDR1 and CDR2 from the germline V gene are SQVTM and ANQGSEA. This CDR3 has 13 residues. V gave up 1 base and J gave up 8 bases, with 14 bases separating them. CDR3 region: CSVEGGRAPEAFF. The DNA of the CDR3 is TGCAGCGTTGAAGGCGGCAGGGCCCCCGAAGCTTTCTTT.

This rearrangement joins TRBV11-2 to TRBJ2-5; D uncertain. Germline values: CDR1 SGHAT, CDR2 FQNNGV. The CDR3 has 14 residues. Deletions cut 2 bases from V and 4 bases from J, with 11 bases between. The CDR3 nucleotides read TGTGCCAGCAGCTTAATATTCCGAGGAGAGACCCAGTACTTC. It codes for CASSLIFRGETQYF.

In regard to this clone: At one end, the junction sequence differs from germline, possibly due to a read error. This chain links TRBV5-1 with TRBJ2-1, with 7 bases lining up with TRBD2. This CDR3 is 14 amino acids long. Germline assignment: CDR1 SGHRS and CDR2 YFSETQ. CDR3 in amino acids: CAGSLQRGVNEQFF. The CDR3 DNA reads as TGCGCCGGCAGCTTACAGCGGGGTGTTAATGAGCAGTTCTTC.

The CDR3 nucleotides are TGTGCCAGCAAAACGGGACAGTCCTACGAGCAGTACTTC. This translates into CASKTGQSYEQYF. The rearrangement links TRBV2 to TRBJ2-7, with 7 nucleotides matching TRBD1. This CDR3 is built from 13 residues. The junction had 4 bases not matched to a gene; V was cut back by 7 bases and J by 1 base. CDR1 SNHLY and CDR2 FYNNEI come from the germline V gene.

This clone was found a few times. The junction does not match germline at one end; this may be a read error. The chain has TRBV7-9 and TRBJ2-5; no reliable D call. This CDR3 has 12 residues. The germline CDR1 and CDR2 sequences are SEHNR and FQNEAQ (reference sequence). The CDR3 spells CSSSTRGETQYF. The DNA for the CDR3 is TGTTCCAGCAGCACCCGAGGAGAGACCCAGTACTTC.

V and J are TRBV6-1 and TRBJ1-6, with D possibly matching TRBD1 (6 bases). The germline V gene encodes CDR1 MNHNS and CDR2 SASEGT. V was cut by 2 bases and J by 14 bases, with 22 bases left in between. The CDR3 length is 16 residues. The CDR3 here is CASSEIRRQGSPALHF. CDR3 coding DNA: TGTGCCAGCAGTGAAATCCGTCGGCAGGGGTCTCCGGCCCTCCACTTT.

V is TRBV9 and J is TRBJ2-3; D might be TRBD1 (5 bases). V shed 0 bases and J shed 4 bases, with 9 bases lying between them. Germline CDR1 is SGDLS and CDR2 is YYNGEE. This CDR3 spans 14 amino acids. The CDR3 nucleotides read TGTGCCAGCAGCGTAGATGCAGGGCCAGATACGCAGTATTTT. Protein: CASSVDAGPDTQYF.

The genes are TRBV5-1 and TRBJ2-3; 12 bases align to TRBD2. This CDR3 comprises 17 residues. J gave up 4 bases and V 0 bases, and 6 bases lay outside the gene matches. Germline V CDR1 and CDR2: SGHRS, YFSETQ. Here the CDR3 reads CASSLDPSSGGADTQYF. DNA for the CDR3: TGCGCCAGCAGCTTGGACCCTTCTAGCGGGGGGGCAGATACGCAGTATTTT.

The rearrangement joins TRBV5-4 to TRBJ2-1; 11 positions agree with TRBD2. V lost 3 bases to trimming and J lost 6 bases; unmatched junction nucleotides: 5. CDR3 length: 15 amino acids. In germline, CDR1 is SGHNT, CDR2 YYREEE (reference sequence). In DNA, the CDR3 is TGTGCCAGCAGCTCATGGACTAGCGGGTTCAATGAGCAGTTCTTC. Translated: CASSSWTSGFNEQFF.

The rearrangement joins TRBV19 to TRBJ1-5, with D tentatively TRBD1 (6 bases). CDR1 is LNHDA and CDR2 is SQIVND in the germline V gene (reference sequence). The V gene lost 6 bases and the J gene lost 1 base, with 13 bases spanning the gap. The CDR3 is made up of 15 amino acids. The CDR3, as DNA: TGTGCCAGTAGGATACAGGGCAGGAGCAATCAGCCCCAGCATTTT. Protein product: CASRIQGRSNQPQHF.

The chain couples TRBV7-9 to TRBJ2-3; TRBD2 agrees at 9 bases. Germline V gives CDR1 SEHNR, CDR2 FQNEAQ (reference sequence). V was clipped by 2 bases and J by 1 base; unmatched bases: 7. CDR3 length: 17 amino acids. As DNA, the CDR3 is TGTGCCAGCAGCTTAACTCTGGGACTAGCTGGCACAGATACGCAGTATTTT. It specifies CASSLTLGLAGTDTQYF.

The J gene is TRBJ2-7, the V gene TRBV5-6; TRBD2 is a possible D gene (5 bases). CDR1 and CDR2 from the germline V gene are SGHDT and YYEEEE. CDR3 size: 14 residues. Trimming shortened V by 2 bases and J by 2 bases, and 11 bases separated the two germline ends. This CDR3 reads CASSFGRVPYEQYF. CDR3 sequence (DNA): TGTGCCAGCAGCTTTGGGCGGGTCCCCTACGAGCAGTACTTC.

The J gene is TRBJ2-2, the V gene TRBV21-1; TRBD2 is the table's D call, not checked against the DNA. TRBV21-1 is given as a pseudogene. The length of the CDR3 is 17 residues. The DNA of the CDR3 is TGTGCCAGCAGCAAAGAGAGGGGGGGCAAGAACACCGGGGAGCTGTTTTTT. It encodes CASSKERGGKNTGELFF.

This clone turned up a few times. The rearrangement joins TRBV6-5 to TRBJ2-2, with D possibly being TRBD2 (5 bases). The length of the CDR3 is 15 residues. Germline values: CDR1 MNHEY, CDR2 SVGAGI. V shed 2 bases and J shed 6 bases, with 13 bases lying between them. Written as DNA, the CDR3 is TGTGCCAGCAGTTACCCACCCGGGATCGCCGGGGAGCTGTTTTTT. It encodes CASSYPPGIAGELFF.